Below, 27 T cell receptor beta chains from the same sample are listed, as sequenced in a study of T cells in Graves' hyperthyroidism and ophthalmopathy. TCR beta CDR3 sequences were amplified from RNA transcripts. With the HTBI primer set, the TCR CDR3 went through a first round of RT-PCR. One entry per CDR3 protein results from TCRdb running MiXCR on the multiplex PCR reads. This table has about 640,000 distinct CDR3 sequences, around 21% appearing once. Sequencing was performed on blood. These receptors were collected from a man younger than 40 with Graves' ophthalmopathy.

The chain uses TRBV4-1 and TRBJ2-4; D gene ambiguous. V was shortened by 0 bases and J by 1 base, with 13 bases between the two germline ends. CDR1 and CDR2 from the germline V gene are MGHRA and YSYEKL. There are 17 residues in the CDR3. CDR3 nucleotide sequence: TGCGCCAGCAGCCAAGATGGGCGAAACCCTGCCAAAAACATTCAGTACTTC. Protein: CASSQDGRNPAKNIQYF.

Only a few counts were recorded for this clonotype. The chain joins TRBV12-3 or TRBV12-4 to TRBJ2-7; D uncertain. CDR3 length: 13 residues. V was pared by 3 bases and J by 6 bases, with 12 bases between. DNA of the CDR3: TGTGCCAGCAGTTTGCGCCCCAACGGCGAGCAGTACTTC. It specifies CASSLRPNGEQYF.

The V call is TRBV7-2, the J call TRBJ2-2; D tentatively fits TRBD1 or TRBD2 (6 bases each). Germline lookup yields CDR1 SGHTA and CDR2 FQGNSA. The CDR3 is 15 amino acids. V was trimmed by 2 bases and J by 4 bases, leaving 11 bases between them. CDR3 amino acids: CASSLMGGGTGELFF. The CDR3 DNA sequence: TGTGCCAGCAGCTTAATGGGGGGCGGCACCGGGGAGCTGTTTTTT.

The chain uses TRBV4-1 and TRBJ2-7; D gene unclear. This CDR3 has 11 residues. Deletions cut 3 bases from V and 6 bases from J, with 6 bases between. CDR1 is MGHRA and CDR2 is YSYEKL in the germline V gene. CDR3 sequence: CASSQGREQYF. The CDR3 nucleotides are TGCGCCAGCAGCCAGGGTCGCGAGCAGTACTTC.

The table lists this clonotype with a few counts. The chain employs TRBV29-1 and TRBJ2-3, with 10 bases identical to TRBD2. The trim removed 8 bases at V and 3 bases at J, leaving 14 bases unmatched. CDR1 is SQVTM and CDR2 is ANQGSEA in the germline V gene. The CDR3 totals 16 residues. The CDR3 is CSTTRASGSATDTQYF. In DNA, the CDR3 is TGCAGCACCACGAGGGCTAGCGGGAGTGCGACAGATACGCAGTATTTT.

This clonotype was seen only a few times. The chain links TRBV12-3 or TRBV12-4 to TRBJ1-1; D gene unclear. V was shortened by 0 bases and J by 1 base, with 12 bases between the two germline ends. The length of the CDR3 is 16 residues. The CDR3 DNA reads TGTGCCAGCAGTTTAGCAAGGGTTTGGGCGAACACTGAAGCTTTCTTT. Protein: CASSLARVWANTEAFF.

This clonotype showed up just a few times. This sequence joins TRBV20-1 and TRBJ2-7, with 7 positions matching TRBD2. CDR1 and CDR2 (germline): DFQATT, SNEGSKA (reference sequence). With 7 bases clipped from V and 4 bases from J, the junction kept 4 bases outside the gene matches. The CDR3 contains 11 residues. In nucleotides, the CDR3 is TGCAGTGTTCGGGAGGATTACGAGCAGTACTTC. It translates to CSVREDYEQYF.

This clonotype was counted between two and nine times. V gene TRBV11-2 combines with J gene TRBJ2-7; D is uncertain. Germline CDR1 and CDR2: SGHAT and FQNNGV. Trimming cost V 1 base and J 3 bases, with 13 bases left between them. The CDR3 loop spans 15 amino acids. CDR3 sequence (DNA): TGTGCCAGCAGCTTAGTGGGCATGCGTAACTACGAGCAGTACTTC. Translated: CASSLVGMRNYEQYF.

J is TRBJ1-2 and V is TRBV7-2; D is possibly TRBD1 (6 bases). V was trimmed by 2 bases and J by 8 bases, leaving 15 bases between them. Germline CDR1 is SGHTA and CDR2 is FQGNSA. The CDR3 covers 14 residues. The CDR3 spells CASSLPGTSRGYTF. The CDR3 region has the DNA TGTGCCAGCAGCTTACCCGGGACATCGAGGGGCTACACCTTC.

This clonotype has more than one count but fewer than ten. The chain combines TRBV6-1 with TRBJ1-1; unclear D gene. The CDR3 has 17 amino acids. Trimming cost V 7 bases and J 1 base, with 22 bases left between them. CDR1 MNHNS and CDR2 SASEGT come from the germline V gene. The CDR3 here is CASKETYYRMGNTEAFF. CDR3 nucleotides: TGTGCCAGCAAAGAGACATATTACAGAATGGGGAACACTGAAGCTTTCTTT.

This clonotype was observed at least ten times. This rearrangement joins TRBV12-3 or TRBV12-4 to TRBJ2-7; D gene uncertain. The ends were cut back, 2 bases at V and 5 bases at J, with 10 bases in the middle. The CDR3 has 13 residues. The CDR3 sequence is CASSLSLIHEQYF. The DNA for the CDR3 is TGTGCCAGCAGTTTATCTCTGATCCACGAGCAGTACTTC.

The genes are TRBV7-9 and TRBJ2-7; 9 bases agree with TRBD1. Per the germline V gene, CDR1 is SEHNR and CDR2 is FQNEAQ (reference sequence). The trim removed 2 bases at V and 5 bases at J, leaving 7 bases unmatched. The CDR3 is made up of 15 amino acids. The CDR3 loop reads CASSLMGGQGHEQYF. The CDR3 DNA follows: TGTGCCAGCAGCTTAATGGGGGGACAGGGTCACGAGCAGTACTTC.

The CDR3 sequence: CASSQAPFGEGELFF. CDR3 nucleotides: TGTGCCAGCAGCCAAGCCCCCTTTGGCGAGGGGGAGCTGTTTTTT. The chain combines TRBV7-2 with TRBJ2-2; no clear D gene. Germline CDR1 SGHTA, CDR2 FQGNSA. Trimming shortened V by 5 bases and J by 8 bases, and 18 bases separated the two germline ends. The CDR3 contains 15 residues.

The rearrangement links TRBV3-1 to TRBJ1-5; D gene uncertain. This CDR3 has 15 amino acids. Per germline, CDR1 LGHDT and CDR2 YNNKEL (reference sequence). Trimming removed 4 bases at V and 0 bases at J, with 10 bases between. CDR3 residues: CASSPGPYSNQPQHF. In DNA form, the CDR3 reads TGTGCCAGCAGCCCTGGACCCTATAGCAATCAGCCCCAGCATTTT.

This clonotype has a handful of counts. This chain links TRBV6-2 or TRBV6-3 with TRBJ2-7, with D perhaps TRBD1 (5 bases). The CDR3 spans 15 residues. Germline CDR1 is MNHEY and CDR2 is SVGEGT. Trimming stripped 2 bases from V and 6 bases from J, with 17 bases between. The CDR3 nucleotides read TGTGCCAGCAGTTACCCGGACCGGACACTCACCGAGCAGTACTTC. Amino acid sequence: CASSYPDRTLTEQYF.

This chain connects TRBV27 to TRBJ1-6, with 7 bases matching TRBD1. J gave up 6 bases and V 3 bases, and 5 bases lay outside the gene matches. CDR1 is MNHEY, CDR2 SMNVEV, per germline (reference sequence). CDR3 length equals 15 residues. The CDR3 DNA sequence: TGTGCCAGCAGTTTCCCGGACAGGCCTAATTCACCCCTCCACTTT. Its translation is CASSFPDRPNSPLHF.

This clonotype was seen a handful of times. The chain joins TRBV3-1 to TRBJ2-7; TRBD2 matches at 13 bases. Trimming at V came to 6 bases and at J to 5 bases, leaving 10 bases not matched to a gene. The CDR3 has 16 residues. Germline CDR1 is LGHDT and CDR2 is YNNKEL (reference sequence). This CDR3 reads CASRPGLAGEIHEQYF. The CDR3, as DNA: TGTGCCAGCAGGCCCGGACTAGCGGGAGAAATTCACGAGCAGTACTTC.

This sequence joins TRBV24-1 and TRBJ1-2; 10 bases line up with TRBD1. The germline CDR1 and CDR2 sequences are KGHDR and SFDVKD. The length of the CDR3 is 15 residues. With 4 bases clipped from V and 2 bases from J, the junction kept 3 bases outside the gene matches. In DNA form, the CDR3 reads TGTGCCACCAGTGAGTCGACAGGGGGCAACTATGGCTACACCTTC. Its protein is CATSESTGGNYGYTF.

CDR3 sequence reads: CSVNKGPLNSPLHF. DNA of the CDR3: TGCAGTGTTAACAAGGGGCCACTTAATTCACCCCTCCACTTT. The rearrangement joins TRBV20-1 to TRBJ1-6; the D gene is possibly TRBD1 (5 bases). This CDR3 contains 14 residues. The V and J ends lost 7 bases and 6 bases respectively, with 16 bases between them. The germline gives CDR1 DFQATT, CDR2 SNEGSKA (reference sequence).

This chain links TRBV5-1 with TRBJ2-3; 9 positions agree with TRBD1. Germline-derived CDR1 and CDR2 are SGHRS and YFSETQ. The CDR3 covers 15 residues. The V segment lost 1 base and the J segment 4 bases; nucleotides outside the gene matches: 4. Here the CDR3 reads CASSLRTGDADTQYF. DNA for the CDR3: TGCGCCAGCAGCTTGCGGACAGGGGATGCAGATACGCAGTATTTT.

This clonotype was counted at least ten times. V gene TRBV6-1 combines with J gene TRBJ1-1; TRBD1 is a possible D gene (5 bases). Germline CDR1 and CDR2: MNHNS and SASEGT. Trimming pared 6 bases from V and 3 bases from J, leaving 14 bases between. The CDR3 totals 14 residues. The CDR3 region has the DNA TGTGCCAGCAGACCCACAGGCGCTTACACTGAAGCTTTCTTT. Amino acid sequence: CASRPTGAYTEAFF.

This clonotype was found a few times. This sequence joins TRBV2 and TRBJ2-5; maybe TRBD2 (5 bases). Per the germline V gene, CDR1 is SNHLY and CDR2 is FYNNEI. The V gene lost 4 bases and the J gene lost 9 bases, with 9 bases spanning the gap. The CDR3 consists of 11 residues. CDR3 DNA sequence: TGTGCCAGCAGTGCCGGGGTGGCCCAGTACTTC. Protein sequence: CASSAGVAQYF.

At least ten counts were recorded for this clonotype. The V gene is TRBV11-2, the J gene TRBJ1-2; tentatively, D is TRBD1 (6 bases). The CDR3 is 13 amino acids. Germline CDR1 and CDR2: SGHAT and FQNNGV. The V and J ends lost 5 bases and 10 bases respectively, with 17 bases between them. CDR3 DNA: TGTGCCAGCAGCCTCGGGGGCTATTTTGACTACACCTTC. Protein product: CASSLGGYFDYTF.

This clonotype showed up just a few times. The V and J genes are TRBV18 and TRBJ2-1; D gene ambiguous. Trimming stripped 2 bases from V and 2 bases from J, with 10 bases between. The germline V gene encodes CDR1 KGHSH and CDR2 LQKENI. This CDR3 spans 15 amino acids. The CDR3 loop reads CASSPRESAYNEQFF. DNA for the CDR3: TGTGCCAGCTCACCAAGAGAGAGCGCCTACAATGAGCAGTTCTTC.

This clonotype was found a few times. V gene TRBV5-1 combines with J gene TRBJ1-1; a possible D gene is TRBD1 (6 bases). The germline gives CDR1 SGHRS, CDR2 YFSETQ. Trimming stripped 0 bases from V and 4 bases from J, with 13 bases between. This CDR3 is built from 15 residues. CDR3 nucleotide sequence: TGCGCCAGCAGCTTGGCGGGTGCGGGGGCCACTGAAGCTTTCTTT. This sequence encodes CASSLAGAGATEAFF.

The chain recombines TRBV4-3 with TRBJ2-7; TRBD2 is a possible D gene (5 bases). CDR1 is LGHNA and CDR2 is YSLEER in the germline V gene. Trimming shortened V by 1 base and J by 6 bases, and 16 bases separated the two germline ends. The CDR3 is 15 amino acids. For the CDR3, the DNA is TGCGCCAGCAGCCAAGGTCCCAACCCGGGGTTCGAGCAGTACTTC. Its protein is CASSQGPNPGFEQYF.

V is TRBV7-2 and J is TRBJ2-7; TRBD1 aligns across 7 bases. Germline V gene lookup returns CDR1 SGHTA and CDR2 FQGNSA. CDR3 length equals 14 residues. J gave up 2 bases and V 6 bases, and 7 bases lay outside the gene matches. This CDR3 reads CASSERGLPYEQYF. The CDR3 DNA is TGTGCCAGCAGTGAAAGGGGGCTACCCTACGAGCAGTACTTC.